One and the same sample provided the 15 T cell receptor beta chains below, sequenced in a study of patients and donors after allogeneic stem cell transplantation. TCRdb reanalysed the RT-PCR reads using MiXCR and keeps one entry per CDR3 protein. The sample carries more than 850,000 distinct CDR3 sequences, approximately 19% recorded once. Sample: blood, either unsorted or a sorted T cell fraction (not recorded which). The origin of the receptors is a human donor who was either an allogeneic HSCT recipient or a stem cell or donor lymphocyte infusion donor (not recorded which). It is not recorded whose cells these are; they may come from a transplant donor.

This clonotype has more than one count but fewer than ten. At one end the junction does not follow the germline gene, possibly because of a read error. As DNA, the CDR3 is TGTGCCAGCATGAGAATCATGAACACTGAAGTTTTCTTT. This sequence encodes CASMRIMNTEVFF. This chain connects TRBV6-1 to TRBJ1-1; D gene ambiguous. The CDR3 runs to 13 residues. The germline V gene encodes CDR1 MNHNS and CDR2 SASEGT.

The chain carries TRBV6-4 and TRBJ1-1; no firm D call. CDR1 and CDR2 (germline): MRHNA, SNTAGT. V was pared by 7 bases and J by 9 bases, with 15 bases between. There are 12 residues in the CDR3. This CDR3 reads CASMPKRGKAFF. The CDR3 DNA reads as TGTGCCAGCATGCCCAAACGAGGCAAAGCTTTCTTT.

The CDR3 nucleotides are TGTGCCAGCAGCGTATCCCCCCAACTAGCGGGGGGGGAAGAGACCCAGTACTTC. As protein: CASSVSPQLAGGEETQYF. This rearrangement joins TRBV9 to TRBJ2-5; TRBD2 aligns across 13 bases. V was pared by 1 base and J by 3 bases, with 9 bases of the junction left unmatched. The germline V gene has CDR1 SGDLS and CDR2 YYNGEE. The CDR3 consists of 18 residues.

A few counts support this clonotype. The chain links TRBV4-2 to TRBJ2-3, with TRBD2 identical over 13 bases. Germline V gene data show CDR1 as LGHNA and CDR2 as YNFKEQ. V was clipped by 1 base and J by 5 bases; unmatched bases: 3. The CDR3 is made up of 16 amino acids. The chain's CDR3 is CASSQGTSGGKDTQYF. In nucleotides, the CDR3 is TGTGCCAGCAGCCAAGGGACTAGCGGGGGAAAAGATACGCAGTATTTT.

There are a few counts of this clonotype. The chain uses TRBV7-2 and TRBJ2-5; 11 bases fit TRBD2. J was trimmed by 2 bases and V by 2 bases; bases with no gene match: 7. This CDR3 is built from 17 residues. Germline CDR1 SGHTA, CDR2 FQGNSA. The CDR3 DNA reads as TGTGCCAGCAGCTTACTAGCGGGGGGTCTGTTTCAAGAGACCCAGTACTTC. Its translation is CASSLLAGGLFQETQYF.

There are a few counts of this clonotype. The chain carries TRBV7-6 and TRBJ1-1; D is unclear. V was trimmed by 4 bases and J by 0 bases, leaving 9 bases between them. The CDR3 sequence is 14 residues long. Germline CDR1 is SGHVS and CDR2 is FNYEAQ. The CDR3 here is CASSSSPMNTEAFF. The CDR3 nucleotides are TGTGCCAGCAGCTCGTCGCCGATGAACACTGAAGCTTTCTTT.

The chain is built from TRBV12-3 or TRBV12-4 and TRBJ2-4, with D possibly TRBD2 on 6 matching bases. The CDR3 sequence is 14 residues long. V was clipped by 3 bases and J by 1 base, with 7 bases between them. In DNA form, the CDR3 reads TGTGCCAGCAGTTTCGCGGGGGCCAAAAACATTCAGTACTTC. Its translation is CASSFAGAKNIQYF.

This clonotype appeared a few times. This rearrangement joins TRBV11-1 to TRBJ2-1, with no clear D. Germline CDR1 SGHAT, CDR2 FQDESV (reference sequence). V was clipped by 1 base and J by 5 bases, with 21 bases between them. There are 18 residues in the CDR3. The CDR3 here is CASSLGRLKDRGNNEQFF. CDR3 in DNA: TGTGCCAGCAGCTTAGGTCGTTTGAAGGACCGAGGAAACAATGAGCAGTTCTTC.

The chain carries TRBV30 and TRBJ2-3, with TRBD2 matching over 13 bases. V shed 1 base, J shed 4 bases, and the junction held 8 bases outside the gene matches. The CDR3 spans 17 residues. Germline loops: CDR1 GTSNPN, CDR2 SVGIG (reference sequence). CDR3 DNA: TGTGCCTGGAGTGCCCTAATAGGACTAGCGGGGGCAGATACGCAGTATTTT. Translating gives CAWSALIGLAGADTQYF.

This clonotype has only a few counts. The chain is built from TRBV20-1 and TRBJ1-2; D unresolved. Germline V CDR1 and CDR2: DFQATT, SNEGSKA (reference sequence). This CDR3 is 16 amino acids long. The ends were cut back, 3 bases at V and 0 bases at J, with 17 bases in the middle. Here the CDR3 reads CSARAASVFPNYGYTF. The CDR3 DNA is TGCAGTGCTAGGGCCGCCAGTGTTTTTCCTAACTATGGCTACACCTTC.

The rearrangement joins TRBV7-3 to TRBJ2-6, with no clear D. The CDR3 runs to 17 residues. The germline CDR1 and CDR2 sequences are SGHTA and FQGTGA. V was clipped by 4 bases and J by 2 bases, with 15 bases between them. The CDR3 here is CASSSDRAQTGANVLTF. CDR3 nucleotides: TGTGCCAGCAGCTCCGACCGGGCTCAAACTGGGGCCAACGTCCTGACTTTC.

In this sample, this clonotype turned up a few times. CDR3 in amino acids: CASSLVPGGPPGELFF. DNA for the CDR3: TGCGCCAGCAGCTTGGTACCGGGAGGGCCTCCCGGGGAGCTGTTTTTT. The chain is built from TRBV5-1 and TRBJ2-2, with 8 bases identical to TRBD2. Germline V lookup: CDR1 SGHRS, CDR2 YFSETQ. The length of the CDR3 is 16 residues. After removal of 0 bases from V and 6 bases from J, the junction contained 7 bases not matched to a gene. The whole variable domain, filled in from reference TRBV5-1 and TRBJ2-2, reads KAGVTQTPRYLIKTRGQQVTLSCSPISGHRSVSWYQQTPGQGLQFLFEYFSETQRNKGNFPGRFSGRQFSNSRSEMNVSTLELGDSALYLCASSLVPGGPPGELFFGEGSRLTVL.

The gene calls are TRBV20-1 and TRBJ1-2; 8 bases are shared with TRBD1. The CDR3 spans 12 residues. The V segment lost 6 bases and the J segment 7 bases; nucleotides outside the gene matches: 7. The germline CDR1 and CDR2 sequences are DFQATT and SNEGSKA (reference sequence). In DNA, the CDR3 is TGCAGTGCCACCCGGACAGGGACTGGCTACACCTTC. Its protein product is CSATRTGTGYTF.

There are a few counts of this clonotype. V usage is TRBV6-5 and J usage is TRBJ2-3, with 7 bases lining up with TRBD1. The germline CDR1 and CDR2 sequences are MNHEY and SVGAGI. The J segment lost 2 bases and the V segment lost 4 bases, leaving 6 bases of the junction unmatched. The CDR3 is 15 residues long. CDR3 sequence reads: CASSFRDSLTDTQYF. In DNA, the CDR3 is TGTGCCAGCAGTTTCCGGGACAGTCTCACAGATACGCAGTATTTT.

This clonotype was picked up many times. This chain joins TRBV12-3 or TRBV12-4 and TRBJ2-1, with 8 positions matching TRBD2. CDR3 length: 17 amino acids. V dropped 3 bases and J dropped 0; count of bases not matched to a gene: 7. CDR3 residues: CASSFLAGSISYNEQFF. CDR3 coding DNA: TGTGCCAGCAGTTTCCTAGCGGGTTCGATCTCCTACAATGAGCAGTTCTTC.